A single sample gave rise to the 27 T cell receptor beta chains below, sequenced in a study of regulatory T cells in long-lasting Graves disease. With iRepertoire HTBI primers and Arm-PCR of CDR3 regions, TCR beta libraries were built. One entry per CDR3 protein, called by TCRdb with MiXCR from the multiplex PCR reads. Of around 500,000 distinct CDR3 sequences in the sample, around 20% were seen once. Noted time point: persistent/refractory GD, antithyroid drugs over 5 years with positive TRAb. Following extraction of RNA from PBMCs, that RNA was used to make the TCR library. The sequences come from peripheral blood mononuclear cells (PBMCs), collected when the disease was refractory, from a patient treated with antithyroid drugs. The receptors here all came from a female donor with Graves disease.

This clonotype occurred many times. The CDR3 DNA reads as TGTGCCAGCAGCCCTCCGGACGGCAAACCTAAGCCCCGGTTTTTT. Translation gives CASSPPDGKPKPRFF. The chain joins TRBV28 to TRBJ1-4, with D unclear. This CDR3 has 15 residues. Germline V gene data show CDR1 as MDHEN and CDR2 as SYDVKM. The V and J ends lost 6 bases and 16 bases respectively, with 27 bases between them.

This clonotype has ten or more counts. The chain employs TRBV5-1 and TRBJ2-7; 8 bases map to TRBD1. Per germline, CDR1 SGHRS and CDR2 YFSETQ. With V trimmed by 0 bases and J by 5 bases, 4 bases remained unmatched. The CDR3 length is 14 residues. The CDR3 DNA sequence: TGCGCCAGCAGCTTGGGACAGGGGTTAGACGAGCAGTACTTC. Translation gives CASSLGQGLDEQYF.

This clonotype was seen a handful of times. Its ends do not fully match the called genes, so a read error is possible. This CDR3 reads CASSFQWNTGAFF. CDR3 DNA: TGTGCCAGCAGTTTTCAGTGGAACACTGGAGCTTTCTTT. This chain joins TRBV27 and TRBJ1-1, with D uncertain. This CDR3 region has 13 residues. CDR1 and CDR2 from the germline V gene are MNHEY and SMNVEV (reference sequence).

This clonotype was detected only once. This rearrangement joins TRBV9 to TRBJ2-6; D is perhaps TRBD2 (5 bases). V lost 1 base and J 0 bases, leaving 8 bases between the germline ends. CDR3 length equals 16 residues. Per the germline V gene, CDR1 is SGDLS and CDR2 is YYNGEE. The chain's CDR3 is CASSVRRDSGANVLTF. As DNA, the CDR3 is TGTGCCAGCAGCGTACGTCGGGACTCTGGGGCCAACGTCCTGACTTTC.

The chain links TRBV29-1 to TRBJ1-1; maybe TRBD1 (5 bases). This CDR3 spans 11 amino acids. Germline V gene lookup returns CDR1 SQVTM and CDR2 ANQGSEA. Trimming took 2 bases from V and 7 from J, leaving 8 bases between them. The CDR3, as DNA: TGCAGCGTTGAAATCGGGGGTGAAGCTTTCTTT. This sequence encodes CSVEIGGEAFF.

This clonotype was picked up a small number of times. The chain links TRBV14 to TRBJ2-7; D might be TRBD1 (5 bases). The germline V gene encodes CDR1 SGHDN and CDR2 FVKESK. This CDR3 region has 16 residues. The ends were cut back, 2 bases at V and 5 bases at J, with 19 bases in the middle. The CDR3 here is CASSQWVGQGLDEQYF. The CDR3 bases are TGTGCCAGCAGCCAATGGGTGGGGCAGGGTCTTGACGAGCAGTACTTC.

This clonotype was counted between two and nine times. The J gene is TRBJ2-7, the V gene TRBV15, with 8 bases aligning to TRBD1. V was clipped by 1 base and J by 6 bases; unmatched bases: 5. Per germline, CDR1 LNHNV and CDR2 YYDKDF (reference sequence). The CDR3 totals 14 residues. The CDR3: CATSRGTGTSEQYF. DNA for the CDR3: TGTGCCACCAGCAGAGGGACAGGGACCTCCGAGCAGTACTTC.

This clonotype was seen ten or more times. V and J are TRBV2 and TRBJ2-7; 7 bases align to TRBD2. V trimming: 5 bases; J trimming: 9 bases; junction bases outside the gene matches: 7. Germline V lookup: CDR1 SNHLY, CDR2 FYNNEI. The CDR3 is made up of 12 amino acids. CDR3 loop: CASSSGIVGQYF. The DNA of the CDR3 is TGTGCCAGCAGTAGCGGGATAGTAGGGCAGTACTTC.

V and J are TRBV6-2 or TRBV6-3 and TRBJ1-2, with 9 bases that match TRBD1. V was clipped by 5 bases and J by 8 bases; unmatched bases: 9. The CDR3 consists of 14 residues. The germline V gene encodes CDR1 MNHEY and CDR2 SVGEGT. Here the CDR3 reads CASSEFGTGLGYTF. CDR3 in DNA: TGTGCCAGCAGTGAGTTCGGGACAGGGCTAGGCTACACCTTC.

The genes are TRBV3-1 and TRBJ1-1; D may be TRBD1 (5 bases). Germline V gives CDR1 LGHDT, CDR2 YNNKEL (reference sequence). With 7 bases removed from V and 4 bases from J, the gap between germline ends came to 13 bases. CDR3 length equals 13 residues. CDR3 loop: CASNSIGATEAFF. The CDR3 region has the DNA TGTGCCAGCAACTCAATAGGGGCCACTGAAGCTTTCTTT.

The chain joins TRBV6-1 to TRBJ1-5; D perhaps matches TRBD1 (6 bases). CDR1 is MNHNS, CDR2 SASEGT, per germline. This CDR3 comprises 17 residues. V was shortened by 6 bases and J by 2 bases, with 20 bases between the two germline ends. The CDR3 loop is CASRPRSGAFGNQPQHF. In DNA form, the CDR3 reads TGTGCCAGCAGACCCCGGTCGGGGGCTTTTGGCAATCAGCCCCAGCATTTT.

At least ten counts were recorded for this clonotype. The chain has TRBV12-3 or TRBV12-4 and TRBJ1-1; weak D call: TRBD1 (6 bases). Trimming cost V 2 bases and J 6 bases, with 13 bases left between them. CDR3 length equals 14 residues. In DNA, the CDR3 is TGTGCCAGCAGTTTAACAGGGAGTCTGCCTGAAGCTTTCTTT. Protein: CASSLTGSLPEAFF.

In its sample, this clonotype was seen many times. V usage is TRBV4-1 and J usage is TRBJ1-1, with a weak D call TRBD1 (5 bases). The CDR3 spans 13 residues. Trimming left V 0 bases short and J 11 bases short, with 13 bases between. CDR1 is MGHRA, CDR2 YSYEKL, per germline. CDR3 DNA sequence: TGCGCCAGCAGCCAAGATTTTTCCAGGGAGGCTTTCTTT. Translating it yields CASSQDFSREAFF.

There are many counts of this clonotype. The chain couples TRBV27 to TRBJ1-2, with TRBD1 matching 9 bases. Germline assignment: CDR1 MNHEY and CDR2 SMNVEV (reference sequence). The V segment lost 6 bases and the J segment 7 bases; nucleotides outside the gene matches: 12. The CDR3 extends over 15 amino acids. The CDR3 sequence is CASSPQPGQGGGYTF. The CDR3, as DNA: TGTGCCAGCAGCCCTCAACCGGGACAGGGTGGTGGCTACACCTTC.

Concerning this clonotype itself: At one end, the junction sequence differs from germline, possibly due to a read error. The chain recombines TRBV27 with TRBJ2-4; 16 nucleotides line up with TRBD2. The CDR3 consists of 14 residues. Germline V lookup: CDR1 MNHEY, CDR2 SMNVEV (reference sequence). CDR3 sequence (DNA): TGTGCCAGCAGCCTTCGGGGACTAGCGGGAGGGCGGTTCTTC. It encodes CASSLRGLAGGRFF.

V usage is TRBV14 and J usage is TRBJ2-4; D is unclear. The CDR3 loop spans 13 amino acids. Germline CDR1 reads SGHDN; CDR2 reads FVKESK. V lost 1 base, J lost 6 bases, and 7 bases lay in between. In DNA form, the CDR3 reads TGTGCCAGCAGCCAAGTTGGTTTAAACATTCAGTACTTC. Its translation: CASSQVGLNIQYF.

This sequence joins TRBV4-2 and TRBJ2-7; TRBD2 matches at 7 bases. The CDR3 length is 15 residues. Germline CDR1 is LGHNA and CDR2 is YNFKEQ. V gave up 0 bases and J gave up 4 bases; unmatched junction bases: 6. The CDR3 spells CASSQDPGGTYEQYF. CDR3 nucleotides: TGTGCCAGCAGCCAAGATCCGGGAGGAACGTACGAGCAGTACTTC.

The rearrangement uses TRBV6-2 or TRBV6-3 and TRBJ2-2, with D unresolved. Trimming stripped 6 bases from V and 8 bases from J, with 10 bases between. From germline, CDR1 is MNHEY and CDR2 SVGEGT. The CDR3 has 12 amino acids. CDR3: CASSHPGGELFF. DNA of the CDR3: TGTGCCAGCAGCCACCCCGGAGGGGAGCTGTTTTTT.

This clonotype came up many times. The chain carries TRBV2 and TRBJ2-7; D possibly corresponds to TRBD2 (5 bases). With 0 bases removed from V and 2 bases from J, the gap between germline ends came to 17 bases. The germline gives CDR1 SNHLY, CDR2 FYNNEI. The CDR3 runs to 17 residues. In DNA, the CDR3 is TGTGCCAGCAGTGAAGCGCTTCGGGGATCAGCGGCCTACGAGCAGTACTTC. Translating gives CASSEALRGSAAYEQYF. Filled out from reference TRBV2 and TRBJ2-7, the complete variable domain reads EPEVTQTPSHQVTQMGQEVILRCVPISNHLYFYWYRQILGQKVEFLVSFYNNEISEKSEIFDDQFSVERPDGSNFTLKIRSTKLEDSAMYFCASSEALRGSAAYEQYFGPGTRLTVT.

The CDR3 DNA is TGTGCCAGCAGTTTAGTCCGACTAGCGGGAGGGCAAGAGACCCAGTACTTC. It translates to CASSLVRLAGGQETQYF. This chain joins TRBV12-3 or TRBV12-4 and TRBJ2-5, with TRBD2 matching 14 bases. The J segment lost 2 bases and the V segment lost 1 base, leaving 3 bases of the junction unmatched. The CDR3 is made up of 17 amino acids.

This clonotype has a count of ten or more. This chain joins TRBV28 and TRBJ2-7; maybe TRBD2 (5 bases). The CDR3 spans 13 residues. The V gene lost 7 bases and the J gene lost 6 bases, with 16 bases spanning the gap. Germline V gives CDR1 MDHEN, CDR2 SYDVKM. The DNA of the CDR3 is TGTGCCAGCACCCCGACGGGGTTCGGCGAGCAGTACTTC. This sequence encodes CASTPTGFGEQYF.

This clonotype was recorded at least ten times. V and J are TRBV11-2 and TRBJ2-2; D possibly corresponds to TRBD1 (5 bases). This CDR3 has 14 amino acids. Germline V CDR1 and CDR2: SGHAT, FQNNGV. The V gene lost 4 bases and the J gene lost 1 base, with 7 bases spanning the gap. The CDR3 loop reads CASSSTGNTGELFF. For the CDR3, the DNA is TGTGCCAGCAGCTCCACAGGGAACACCGGGGAGCTGTTTTTT.

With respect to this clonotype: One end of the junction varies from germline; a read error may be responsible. For the CDR3, the DNA is TGCGCCAGCAGCCGACCTAGCGGGAGCTCCAACGAGCAGTACTTC. Protein product: CASSRPSGSSNEQYF. This chain uses TRBV4-1 with TRBJ2-7; 10 nucleotides line up with TRBD2. CDR1 MGHRA and CDR2 YSYEKL come from the germline V gene. The CDR3 extends over 15 amino acids.

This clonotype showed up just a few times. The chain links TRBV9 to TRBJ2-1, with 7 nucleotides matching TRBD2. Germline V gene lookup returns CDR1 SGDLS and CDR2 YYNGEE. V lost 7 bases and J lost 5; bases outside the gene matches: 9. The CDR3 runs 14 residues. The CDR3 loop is CASGKGGPHNEQFF. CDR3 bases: TGTGCCAGCGGAAAGGGAGGGCCGCACAATGAGCAGTTCTTC.

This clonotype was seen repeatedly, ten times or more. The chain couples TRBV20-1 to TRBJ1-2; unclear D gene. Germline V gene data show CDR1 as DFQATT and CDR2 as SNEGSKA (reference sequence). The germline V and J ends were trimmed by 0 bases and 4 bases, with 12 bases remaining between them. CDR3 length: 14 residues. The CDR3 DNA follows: TGCAGTGCTAGAGATGAGCGGGCCAGCTATGGCTACACCTTC. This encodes CSARDERASYGYTF.

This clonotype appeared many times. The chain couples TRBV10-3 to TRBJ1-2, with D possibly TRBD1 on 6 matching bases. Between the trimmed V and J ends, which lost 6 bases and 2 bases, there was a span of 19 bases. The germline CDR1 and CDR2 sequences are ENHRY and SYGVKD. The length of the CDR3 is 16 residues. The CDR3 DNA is TGTGCCATCAGCCTGAGAGGCAGGACAGAAAACTATGGCTACACCTTC. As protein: CAISLRGRTENYGYTF.

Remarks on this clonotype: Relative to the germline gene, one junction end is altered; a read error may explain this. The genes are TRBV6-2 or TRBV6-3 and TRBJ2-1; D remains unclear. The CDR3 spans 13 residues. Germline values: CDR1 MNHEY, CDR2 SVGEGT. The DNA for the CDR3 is TGCGCCAGCAGTGAAGGCCCCTACAATGAGCAGTTCTTC. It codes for CASSEGPYNEQFF.